What follows is one TCR beta chain and its context. This entry is derived from a study of blood T cell repertoires in COVID-19. Study as a whole: Donors in the United States, Italy and Spain gave samples during acute or convalescent COVID-19. In each case, the material was cDNA or gDNA derived from T cells, B-cell-depleted T cells, or PBMCs.

In the original processing: The assay estimated nucleated cells by amplifying reference gene primers. This table comes from immunoSEQ multiplex PCR, and its TCRdb copy is limited to in-frame clones, with some not included. That table furnishes V, J and clone size, whereas the DNA furnished D and trimming. The table shows about 310,000 clones, with 87% occurring only once. Germline V gene lookup returns CDR1 MNHNS and CDR2 SASEGT. The length of the CDR3 is 14 residues. The J segment lost 8 bases and the V segment lost 6 bases, leaving 10 bases of the junction unmatched. The clonotype originates from a man aged 50 to 59 with active or convalescent COVID-19. Sequencing was performed on peripheral blood. This chain connects TRBV6-1 to TRBJ1-2; TRBD1 matches 9 bases. CDR3: CASRSTGQGDGYTF. CDR3 sequence (DNA): TGTGCCAGCAGATCTACGGGACAGGGTGACGGCTACACCTTC.